This T cell receptor (beta chain) comes out of a study of blood T cell repertoires in COVID-19 (TCRdb year 2020). Regarding the research as a whole: Collaborator samples came from the United States, Italy and Spain and covered acute and convalescent phases of COVID-19. The material from the prospective study consisted of cDNA or gDNA derived from T cells, B-cell-depleted T cells, or PBMCs. Where available, HLA class I and class II types were taken from metadata supplied by the sample provider and were not determined by assay-based typing. Deeply sampled blood TCRbeta repertoires from subjects exposed to, actively infected with, or recovered from COVID-19 were included in the dataset. The repertoires were released in a freely available public database meant as a resource for research on the immune response to SARS-CoV-2. Samples were obtained from the ongoing ImmuneRACE study (first 160 participants) and from 950 to 1,500 subjects provided by 6 global collaborators. A de-identified subject ID, COVID-19 status, age in years and sex were almost always included in the sample metadata.

CDR1 is given as DFQATT and CDR2 as SNEGSKA, both from the germline V gene (reference sequence). Trimming costs V 3 bases and J 5 bases, and their ends lie 14 bases apart. From the cysteine through the phenylalanine, the CDR3 covers 14 amino acids. The kept DNA is CDR3 alone, 42 bases in frame from the first base. Overall results and qualifications from the work: How much clinical and demographic metadata was included differed by source and by participant, and the metadata was provided uncurated.

Participants in the prospective study were enrolled through a virtual design, were aged 18 to 89 years, and lived in approximately 24 United States geographic areas. In the prospective study, participants were assigned to cohorts based on the clinical history participants reported in a screening survey and a study questionnaire. ImmuneRACE Cohort 3 recovered participants were defined by two consecutive negative NP/OP PCR tests, healthcare professional clearance, or symptom resolution. In the prospective study, whole blood, serum and a nasopharyngeal or oropharyngeal swab were collected from each participant by mobile phlebotomists. Over an approximately 2-month period, participants in the prospective study had the option of providing additional blood draws and questionnaires. Before DNA extraction, prospective study blood samples were shipped either frozen or at room temperature. TCRbeta CDR3 regions were amplified from genomic DNA by means of the immunoSEQ Assay, a bias-controlled multiplex PCR. The authors' analysis ran thus. Nucleated cell counts per sample were estimated from amplification of reference gene primers within the assay. To quantify the absolute abundance of each unique TCRbeta CDR3 rearrangement, sequence reads were collapsed and filtered. Productive Simpson clonality was computed per sample as the square root of Simpson's diversity index over productive rearrangements. TCRdb's version of the immuneACCESS table is confined to in-frame rearrangements and falls short of the full clone set. An unresolved V gene accounts for under half of the shortfall where checked; the remainder is of unknown origin. Clone size and V and J calls were adopted from that table, with D and trimming inferred from the DNA. The sample data list more than 250,000 clones, and 70% to 90% of these were observed just once. The top ten clones comprise approximately 5% of the sample.

This clone has only a few counts. Its antigen specificity is not known. Base-call qualities are not available, and no considerably larger clone is one nucleotide away. Recombination linked TRBV20-1 to TRBJ2-1, with TRBD1 tentatively as D gene (5 bases match). Sequenced sample: PBMCs or T cells enriched from blood (not recorded which). This receptor was taken from a woman in her twenties or thirties who had recovered from COVID-19. The nucleotide sequence is TGCAGTGCTAGTAGGGGCCGGGCCCACAATGAGCAGTTCTTC. It codes for CSASRGRAHNEQFF.